This T cell receptor beta chain was obtained from a study of OX40 agonist ivuxolimab in advanced cancers. Only one count was recorded for this clone. Sequenced by immunoSEQ multiplex PCR; TCRdb stores in-frame clones only, minus some. This table holds over 50,000 clones, about 86% found once. This CDR3 contains 13 residues. Looked up from germline, CDR1 is SGHTS and CDR2 is YDEGEE. V gave up 8 bases and J gave up 5 bases, with 16 bases separating them. The clonotype originates from an adult with an advanced solid tumor such as melanoma, head and neck, liver or kidney cancer. This specimen was CD4+ or CD8+ T cells sorted from blood, taken in a trial of the OX40 agonist ivuxolimab. V and J are TRBV5-8 and TRBJ1-2; D perhaps matches TRBD1 (5 bases). CDR3 protein: CARPTDEWYGYTF. In DNA form, the CDR3 reads TGTGCCAGGCCGACAGATGAGTGGTATGGCTACACCTTC.